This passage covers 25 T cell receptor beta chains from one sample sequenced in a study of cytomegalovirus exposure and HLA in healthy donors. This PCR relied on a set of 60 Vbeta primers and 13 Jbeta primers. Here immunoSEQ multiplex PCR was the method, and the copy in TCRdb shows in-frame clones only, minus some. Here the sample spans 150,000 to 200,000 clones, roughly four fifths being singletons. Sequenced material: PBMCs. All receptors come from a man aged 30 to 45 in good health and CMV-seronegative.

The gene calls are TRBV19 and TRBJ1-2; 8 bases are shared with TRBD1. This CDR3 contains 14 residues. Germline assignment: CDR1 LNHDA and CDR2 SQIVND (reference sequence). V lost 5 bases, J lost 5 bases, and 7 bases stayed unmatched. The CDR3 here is CASSFSGQAYGYTF. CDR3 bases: TGTGCCAGTAGTTTTTCGGGACAGGCTTATGGCTACACCTTC.

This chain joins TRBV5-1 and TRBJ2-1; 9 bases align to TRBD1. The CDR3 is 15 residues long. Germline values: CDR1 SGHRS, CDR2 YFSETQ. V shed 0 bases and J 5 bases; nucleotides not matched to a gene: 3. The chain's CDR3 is CASSLDGTGNNEQFF. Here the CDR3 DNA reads TGCGCCAGCAGCTTGGACGGGACAGGGAACAATGAGCAGTTCTTC.

The CDR3 DNA is TGTGCCAGCAGCCACCGGACTACCAATGAGCAGTTCTTC. Encoded protein: CASSHRTTNEQFF. The chain combines TRBV7-3 with TRBJ2-1, with a tentative D call TRBD2 (6 bases). V shed 5 bases and J shed 6 bases, with 11 bases lying between them. Germline V gives CDR1 SGHTA, CDR2 FQGTGA. CDR3 size: 13 residues.

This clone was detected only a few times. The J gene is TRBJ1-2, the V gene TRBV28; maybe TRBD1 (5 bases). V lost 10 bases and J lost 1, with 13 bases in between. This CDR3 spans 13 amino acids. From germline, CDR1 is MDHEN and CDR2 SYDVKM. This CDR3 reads CAIAMGLNYGYTF. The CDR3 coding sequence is TGTGCCATCGCTATGGGACTTAACTATGGCTACACCTTC.

The CDR3 nucleotides are TGTGCCAGCAGTGAATGGCTAGCGGGGACCCAGTACTTC. It translates to CASSEWLAGTQYF. The V gene is TRBV6-1, the J gene TRBJ2-5, with 8 bases matching TRBD2. Germline V gives CDR1 MNHNS, CDR2 SASEGT. This CDR3 comprises 13 residues. V was pared by 2 bases and J by 7 bases, with 3 bases of the junction left unmatched.

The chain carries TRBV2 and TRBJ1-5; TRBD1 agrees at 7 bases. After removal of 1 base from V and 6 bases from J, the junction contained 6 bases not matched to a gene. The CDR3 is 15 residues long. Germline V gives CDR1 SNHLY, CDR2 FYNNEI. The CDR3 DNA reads TGTGCCAGCAGTGAAGAGAACAGGGGAGGTCAGCCCCAGCATTTT. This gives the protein CASSEENRGGQPQHF.

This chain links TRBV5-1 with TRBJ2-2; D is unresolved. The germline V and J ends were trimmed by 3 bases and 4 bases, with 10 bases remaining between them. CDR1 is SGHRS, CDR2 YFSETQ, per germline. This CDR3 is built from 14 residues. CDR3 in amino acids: CASSSSPSTGELFF. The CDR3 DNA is TGCGCCAGCAGCTCCTCCCCCAGCACCGGGGAGCTGTTTTTT.

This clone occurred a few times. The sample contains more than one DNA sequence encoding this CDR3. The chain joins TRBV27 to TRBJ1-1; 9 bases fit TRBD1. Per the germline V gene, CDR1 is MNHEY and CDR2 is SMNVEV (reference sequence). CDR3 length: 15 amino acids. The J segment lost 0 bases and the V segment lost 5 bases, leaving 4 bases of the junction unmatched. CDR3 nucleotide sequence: TGTGCCAGCAGTCCGTGGGACAGGGTGAACACTGAAGCTTTCTTT. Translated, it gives CASSPWDRVNTEAFF.

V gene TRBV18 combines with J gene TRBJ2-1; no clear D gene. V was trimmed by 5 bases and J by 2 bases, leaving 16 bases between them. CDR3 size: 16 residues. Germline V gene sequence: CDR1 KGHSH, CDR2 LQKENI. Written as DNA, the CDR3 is TGTGCCAGCTCAGAACTTAAGCGCTTCCCCTACAATGAGCAGTTCTTC. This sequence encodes CASSELKRFPYNEQFF.

CDR3 sequence (DNA): TGCGCCAGCAGCCCACGAGGGAACACTGAAGCTTTCTTT. Translated, it gives CASSPRGNTEAFF. The chain carries TRBV4-1 and TRBJ1-1; D is uncertain. The germline gives CDR1 MGHRA, CDR2 YSYEKL. Between the trimmed V and J ends, which lost 4 bases and 1 base, there was a span of 7 bases. The CDR3 is made up of 13 amino acids.

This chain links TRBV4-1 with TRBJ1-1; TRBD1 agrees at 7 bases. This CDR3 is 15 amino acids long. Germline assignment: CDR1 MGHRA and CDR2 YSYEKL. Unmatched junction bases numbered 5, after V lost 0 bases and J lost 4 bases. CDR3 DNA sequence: TGCGCCAGCAGCCAAGATCGACAGGGAGGCACTGAAGCTTTCTTT. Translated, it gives CASSQDRQGGTEAFF.

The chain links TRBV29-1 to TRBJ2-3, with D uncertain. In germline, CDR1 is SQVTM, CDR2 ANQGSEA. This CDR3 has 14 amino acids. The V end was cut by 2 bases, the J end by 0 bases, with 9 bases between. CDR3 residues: CSVEFAGSTDTQYF. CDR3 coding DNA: TGCAGCGTTGAATTTGCAGGTAGCACAGATACGCAGTATTTT.

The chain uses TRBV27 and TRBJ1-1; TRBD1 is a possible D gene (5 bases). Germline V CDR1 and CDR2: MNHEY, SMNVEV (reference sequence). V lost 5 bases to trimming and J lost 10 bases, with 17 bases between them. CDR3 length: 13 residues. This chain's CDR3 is CASSTGTQAGAFF. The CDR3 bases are TGTGCCAGCAGTACTGGGACTCAAGCCGGAGCTTTCTTT.

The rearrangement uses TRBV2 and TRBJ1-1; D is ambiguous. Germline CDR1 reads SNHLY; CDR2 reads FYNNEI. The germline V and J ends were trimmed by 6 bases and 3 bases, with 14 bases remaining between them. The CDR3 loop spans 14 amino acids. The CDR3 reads CASRWISGDTEAFF. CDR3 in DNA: TGTGCCAGCAGGTGGATCTCGGGTGACACTGAAGCTTTCTTT.

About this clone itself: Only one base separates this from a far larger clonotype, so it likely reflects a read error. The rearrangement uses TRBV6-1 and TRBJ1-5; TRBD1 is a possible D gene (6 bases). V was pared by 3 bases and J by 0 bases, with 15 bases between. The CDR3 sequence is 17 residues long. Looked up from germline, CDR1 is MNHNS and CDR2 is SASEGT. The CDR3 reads CASSDLWGRFSNQPQHF. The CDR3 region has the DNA TGTGCCAGCAGTGACCTTTGGGGGCGATTTAGCAATCAGCCCCAGCATTTT.

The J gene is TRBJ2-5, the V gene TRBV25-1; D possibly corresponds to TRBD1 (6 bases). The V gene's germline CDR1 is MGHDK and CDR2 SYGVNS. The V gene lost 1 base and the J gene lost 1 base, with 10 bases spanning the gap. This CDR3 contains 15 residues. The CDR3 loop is CASSESGTLQETQYF. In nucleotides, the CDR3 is TGTGCCAGCAGTGAATCTGGGACACTCCAAGAGACCCAGTACTTC.

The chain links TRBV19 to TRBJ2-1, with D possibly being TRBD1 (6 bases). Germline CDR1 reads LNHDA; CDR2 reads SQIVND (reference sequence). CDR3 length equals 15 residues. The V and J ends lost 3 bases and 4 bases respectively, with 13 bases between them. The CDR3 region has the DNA TGTGCCAGTAGTATTGGCCAGGGGTCTTACAATGAGCAGTTCTTC. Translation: CASSIGQGSYNEQFF.

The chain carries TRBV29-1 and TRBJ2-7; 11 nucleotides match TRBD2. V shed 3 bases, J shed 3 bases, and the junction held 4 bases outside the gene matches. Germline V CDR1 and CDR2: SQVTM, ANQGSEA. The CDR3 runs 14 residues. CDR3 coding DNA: TGCAGCGTTGAGGGACTAGCGGACAACTACGAGCAGTACTTC. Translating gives CSVEGLADNYEQYF.

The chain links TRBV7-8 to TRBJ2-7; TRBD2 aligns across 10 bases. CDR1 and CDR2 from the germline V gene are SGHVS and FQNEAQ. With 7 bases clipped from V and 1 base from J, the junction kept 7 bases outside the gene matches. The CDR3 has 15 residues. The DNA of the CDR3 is TGTGCCAGCACCACCGGGACTAGCGCTTCCTACGAGCAGTACTTC. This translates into CASTTGTSASYEQYF.

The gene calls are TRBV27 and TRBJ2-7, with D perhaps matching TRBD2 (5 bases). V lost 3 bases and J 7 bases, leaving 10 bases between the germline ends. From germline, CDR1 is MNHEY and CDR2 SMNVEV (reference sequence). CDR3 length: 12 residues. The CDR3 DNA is TGTGCCAGCAGTTTTGGAGGTGGGGAGCAGTACTTC. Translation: CASSFGGGEQYF.

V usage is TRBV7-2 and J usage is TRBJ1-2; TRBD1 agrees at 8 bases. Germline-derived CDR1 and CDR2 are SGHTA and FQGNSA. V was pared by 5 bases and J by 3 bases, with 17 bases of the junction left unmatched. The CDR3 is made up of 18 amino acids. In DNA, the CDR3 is TGTGCCAGCAGCCCCATCATCGGGACAGGCACGTTGTACTATGGCTACACCTTC. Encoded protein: CASSPIIGTGTLYYGYTF.

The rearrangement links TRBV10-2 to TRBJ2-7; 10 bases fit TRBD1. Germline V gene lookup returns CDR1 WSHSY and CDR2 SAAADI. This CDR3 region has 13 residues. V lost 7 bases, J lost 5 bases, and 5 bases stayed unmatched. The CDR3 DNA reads TGCGCCAGCATCCGGGACAGGGGCCACGAGCAGTACTTC. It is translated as CASIRDRGHEQYF.

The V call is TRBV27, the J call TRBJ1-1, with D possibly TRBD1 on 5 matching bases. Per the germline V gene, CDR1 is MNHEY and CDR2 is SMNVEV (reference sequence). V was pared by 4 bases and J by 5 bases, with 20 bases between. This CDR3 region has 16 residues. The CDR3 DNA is TGTGCCAGCAGTTGGGGACCGCACACGCGGGAAACTGAAGCTTTCTTT. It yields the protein CASSWGPHTRETEAFF.

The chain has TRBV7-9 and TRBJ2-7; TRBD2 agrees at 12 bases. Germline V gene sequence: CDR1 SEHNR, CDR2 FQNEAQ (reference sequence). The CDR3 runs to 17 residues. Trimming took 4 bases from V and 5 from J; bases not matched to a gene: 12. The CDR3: CASSSLTLAGGEHEQYF. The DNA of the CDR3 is TGTGCCAGCAGCTCCTTGACCCTAGCGGGAGGGGAGCACGAGCAGTACTTC.

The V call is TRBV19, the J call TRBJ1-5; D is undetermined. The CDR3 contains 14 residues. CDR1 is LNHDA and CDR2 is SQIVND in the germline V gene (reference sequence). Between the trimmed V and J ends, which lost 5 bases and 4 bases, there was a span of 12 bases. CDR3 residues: CASSPNGGNQPQHF. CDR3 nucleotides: TGTGCCAGTAGTCCCAATGGCGGGAATCAGCCCCAGCATTTT.